This T cell receptor (beta chain) was captured by sequencing in a study of early T cells in non-severe SARS-CoV-2 infection. TCRdb reanalysed the 5' RACE reads using MiXCR and keeps one entry per CDR3 protein. The data contain 65,000 to 75,000 distinct CDR3 sequences, approximately 10% of them singletons. This clonotype was seen only a few times. The CDR3 is made up of 16 amino acids. The gene calls are TRBV21-1 and TRBJ1-1; the D call of TRBD1 is as the table states it, not checked on the DNA. TRBV21-1 is flagged as a pseudogene. The sequence was obtained from an adult who was a healthcare worker with PCR-confirmed SARS-CoV-2 infection or an uninfected control (not recorded which). Sequenced sample: whole blood. The CDR3 sequence is CASSPQGTPRNTEAFF. Here the CDR3 DNA reads TGTGCCAGCAGCCCCCAGGGGACACCAAGGAACACTGAAGCTTTCTTT.